The 26 T cell receptor beta chains given below trace back to one sample, sequenced in a study of blood T cell repertoires in COVID-19 (TCRdb year 2020). Libraries were built with the immunoSEQ multiplex PCR assay. Sourced from immuneACCESS, this table was stored by TCRdb with only in-frame sequences that have V and J called. A share of the clones is absent; for the studies checked, an unresolved V gene accounts for under half, and the remainder has no known explanation. A total of approximately 180,000 clones appear in this sample, around 85% of them only once. 9.8% of the sample belongs to the ten largest clones. Input material: peripheral blood. The origin of the receptors is a woman of 80 years or more with acute or convalescent COVID-19.

The chain's CDR3 is CASSPGVRGRYQETQYF. The CDR3 DNA follows: TGCGCCAGCAGCCCTGGCGTGCGGGGGAGGTACCAAGAGACCCAGTACTTC. The rearrangement links TRBV5-1 to TRBJ2-5; TRBD2 agrees at 7 bases. V lost 4 bases and J lost 0; bases outside the gene matches: 12. CDR1 is SGHRS, CDR2 YFSETQ, per germline. The CDR3 covers 17 residues.

The chain links TRBV10-3 to TRBJ1-2, with TRBD1 matching over 9 bases. Germline V CDR1 and CDR2: ENHRY, SYGVKD. Losses at the gene ends were 4 bases for V and 8 bases for J; bases not matched to a gene: 2. The CDR3 totals 12 residues. CDR3 in DNA: TGTGCCATCAGTGGGACAGGGGACGGCTACACCTTC. Protein: CAISGTGDGYTF.

This chain uses TRBV7-3 with TRBJ2-3; 13 bases fit TRBD2. Germline CDR1 is SGHTA and CDR2 is FQGTGA. This CDR3 comprises 15 residues. V lost 4 bases and J lost 4; bases outside the gene matches: 2. The CDR3 sequence is CASSSTSGRADTQYF. The CDR3 nucleotides read TGTGCCAGCAGCTCTACTAGCGGGAGGGCAGATACGCAGTATTTT.

The rearrangement links TRBV20-1 to TRBJ1-1; the D gene is possibly TRBD1 (5 bases). Germline CDR1 reads DFQATT; CDR2 reads SNEGSKA (reference sequence). Trimming took off 6 bases at V and 3 bases at J, with 8 bases between the two ends. CDR3 size: 11 residues. The CDR3 region is CSADRDTEAFF. In nucleotides, the CDR3 is TGCAGTGCCGACAGAGACACTGAAGCTTTCTTT.

This clone has more than one count but fewer than ten. The chain is built from TRBV2 and TRBJ2-7, with D maybe TRBD2 (7 bases). Trimming shortened V by 6 bases and J by 0 bases, and 15 bases separated the two germline ends. Germline CDR1 is SNHLY and CDR2 is FYNNEI. This CDR3 region has 15 residues. The CDR3 DNA reads TGTGCCAGCAGGGCACGGGGGGCCTTCTCCTACGAGCAGTACTTC. Translating gives CASRARGAFSYEQYF.

The V call is TRBV7-8, the J call TRBJ1-5, with D perhaps matching TRBD1 (5 bases). This CDR3 contains 16 residues. Trimming removed 0 bases from V and 0 bases from J, with 9 bases in between. Germline CDR1 and CDR2: SGHVS and FQNEAQ. The CDR3 spells CASSLASGYSNQPQHF. CDR3 nucleotide sequence: TGTGCCAGCAGCTTAGCGTCAGGGTATAGCAATCAGCCCCAGCATTTT.

The rearrangement uses TRBV19 and TRBJ2-7, with 7 bases aligning to TRBD2. There are 15 residues in the CDR3. Per the germline V gene, CDR1 is LNHDA and CDR2 is SQIVND (reference sequence). The V and J ends lost 5 bases and 0 bases, in that order; junction bases with no gene match: 7. The CDR3 nucleotides are TGTGCCAGTAGTTGGTCCGGGACTACCTCCTACGAGCAGTACTTC. Amino acids: CASSWSGTTSYEQYF.

The rearrangement links TRBV10-3 to TRBJ1-4; no definite D call. CDR1 and CDR2 (germline): ENHRY, SYGVKD. CDR3 size: 13 residues. V lost 6 bases and J 5 bases, leaving 10 bases between the germline ends. The CDR3 DNA follows: TGTGCCATCAGCGTGGGCTTGAATGAAAAACTGTTTTTT. Its protein is CAISVGLNEKLFF.

The rearrangement links TRBV11-2 to TRBJ2-4; D possibly corresponds to TRBD1 (6 bases). With 5 bases removed from V and 7 bases from J, the gap between germline ends came to 15 bases. This CDR3 contains 14 residues. Looked up from germline, CDR1 is SGHAT and CDR2 is FQNNGV. The CDR3: CASSLEGVENIQYF. CDR3 bases: TGTGCCAGCAGCCTCGAGGGGGTGGAGAACATTCAGTACTTC.

J is TRBJ1-1 and V is TRBV20-1, with 7 bases aligning to TRBD1. The V gene's germline CDR1 is DFQATT and CDR2 SNEGSKA (reference sequence). The CDR3 runs to 14 residues. With V trimmed by 3 bases and J by 7 bases, 11 bases remained unmatched. CDR3 protein: CSASGVQGSYEAFF. The CDR3 DNA follows: TGCAGTGCTAGTGGGGTACAGGGGTCTTATGAAGCTTTCTTT.

The chain links TRBV2 to TRBJ2-5; 9 bases agree with TRBD2. The CDR3 has 17 residues. V shed 5 bases and J 5 bases; nucleotides not matched to a gene: 15. CDR1 and CDR2 from the germline V gene are SNHLY and FYNNEI. CDR3 sequence (DNA): TGTGCCAGCAGTACCTCGGCTAGCGGGGAGACGAAGGAGACCCAGTACTTC. Residues: CASSTSASGETKETQYF.

V is TRBV6-5 and J is TRBJ2-2, with 11 bases matching TRBD2. The trim removed 7 bases at V and 5 bases at J, leaving 6 bases unmatched. The CDR3 totals 15 residues. Germline V gene lookup returns CDR1 MNHEY and CDR2 SVGAGI. The CDR3 region is CASNIRLAGTGELFF. The DNA of the CDR3 is TGTGCCAGCAACATTCGACTAGCGGGGACCGGGGAGCTGTTTTTT.

The V call is TRBV30, the J call TRBJ1-5, with 7 bases matching TRBD1. CDR1 is GTSNPN and CDR2 is SVGIG in the germline V gene (reference sequence). The CDR3 is made up of 19 amino acids. Trimming cost V 3 bases and J 0 bases; bases outside gene matches: 17. Here the CDR3 reads CAWRGGETGTSYSNQPQHF. Written as DNA, the CDR3 is TGTGCCTGGAGGGGGGGCGAGACAGGGACGAGTTATAGCAATCAGCCCCAGCATTTT.

V is TRBV18 and J is TRBJ2-5; TRBD1 matches at 8 bases. The V and J ends lost 6 bases and 4 bases, in that order; junction bases with no gene match: 10. The germline V gene encodes CDR1 KGHSH and CDR2 LQKENI. CDR3 length: 15 amino acids. CDR3 sequence (DNA): TGTGCCAGCTCCCCAACAGGGGGGCGGGCAGAGACCCAGTACTTC. It encodes CASSPTGGRAETQYF. The full variable domain, with the rest looked up from reference TRBV18 and TRBJ2-5, is NAGVMQNPRHLVRRRGQEARLRCSPMKGHSHVYWYRQLPEEGLKFMVYLQKENIIDESGMPKERFSAEFPKEGPSILRIQQVVRGDSAAYFCASSPTGGRAETQYFGPGTRLLVL.

This sequence joins TRBV7-2 and TRBJ2-3; TRBD2 matches 7 bases. V shed 1 base, J shed 0 bases, and the junction held 4 bases outside the gene matches. The CDR3 covers 16 residues. CDR1 is SGHTA, CDR2 FQGNSA, per germline. The CDR3 nucleotides read TGTGCCAGCAGCTTAGGGCTAGCGGAAAGCACAGATACGCAGTATTTT. Amino acid sequence: CASSLGLAESTDTQYF.

The chain recombines TRBV7-2 with TRBJ2-1; no clear D gene. V dropped 8 bases and J dropped 7 bases, with 18 bases sitting between them. The CDR3 length is 14 residues. CDR1 and CDR2 from the germline V gene are SGHTA and FQGNSA. The CDR3: CASLIEAGLNEQFF. The CDR3 nucleotides are TGTGCCAGCCTGATAGAGGCTGGGTTGAATGAGCAGTTCTTC.

J is TRBJ1-2 and V is TRBV12-3 or TRBV12-4; 7 bases align to TRBD1. With V trimmed by 5 bases and J by 1 base, 1 base remained unmatched. CDR3 size: 13 residues. The CDR3 region is CASSRDSNYGYTF. The CDR3 DNA reads TGTGCCAGCAGTCGGGACAGTAACTATGGCTACACCTTC.

The chain carries TRBV6-5 and TRBJ2-1, with 10 bases identical to TRBD2. The V gene end was trimmed by 5 bases and the J gene end by 4 bases; junction bases not matched to a gene: 2. Germline CDR1 MNHEY, CDR2 SVGAGI. This CDR3 spans 14 amino acids. Here the CDR3 reads CASSRAGGYNEQFF. Here the CDR3 DNA reads TGTGCCAGCAGTAGAGCGGGAGGGTACAATGAGCAGTTCTTC.

The chain has TRBV28 and TRBJ1-3; D perhaps matches TRBD1 (6 bases). The CDR3 has 14 residues. V lost 7 bases and J 4 bases, leaving 14 bases between the germline ends. The V gene's germline CDR1 is MDHEN and CDR2 SYDVKM. The CDR3 nucleotides read TGTGCCAGCAACCCCGCAGGGGAGGGAAACACCATATATTTT. Residues: CASNPAGEGNTIYF. Variable domain in full (rest from reference TRBV28 and TRBJ1-3): DVKVTQSSRYLVKRTGEKVFLECVQDMDHENMFWYRQDPGLGLRLIYFSYDVKMKEKGDIPEGYSVSREKKERFSLILESASTNQTSMYLCASNPAGEGNTIYFGEGSWLTVV.

The V and J genes are TRBV12-3 or TRBV12-4 and TRBJ1-5, with D unresolved. Trimming removed 7 bases at V and 1 base at J, with 8 bases between. The CDR3 extends over 13 amino acids. The CDR3: CASTLGSNQPQHF. CDR3 DNA sequence: TGTGCCAGCACCCTGGGCAGCAATCAGCCCCAGCATTTT.

The V call is TRBV5-6, the J call TRBJ2-7, with D possibly being TRBD2 (6 bases). The CDR3 has 13 residues. Germline CDR1 SGHDT, CDR2 YYEEEE. Trimming removed 4 bases from V and 4 bases from J, with 12 bases in between. This CDR3 reads CASSPGGAYEQYF. The CDR3 DNA follows: TGTGCCAGCAGCCCAGGCGGGGCTTACGAGCAGTACTTC.

V is TRBV6-1 and J is TRBJ2-5; TRBD2 matches 10 bases. The J segment lost 3 bases and the V segment lost 3 bases, leaving 7 bases of the junction unmatched. CDR3 length: 16 residues. Germline loops: CDR1 MNHNS, CDR2 SASEGT. This CDR3 reads CASSDLYLAGEETQYF. The CDR3 nucleotides read TGTGCCAGCAGTGATTTATACCTAGCGGGAGAAGAGACCCAGTACTTC.

The chain employs TRBV5-4 and TRBJ2-7; TRBD1 aligns across 12 bases. The CDR3 runs to 16 residues. Trimming at V came to 1 base and at J to 2 bases, leaving 4 bases not matched to a gene. Germline V lookup: CDR1 SGHNT, CDR2 YYREEE (reference sequence). Here the CDR3 DNA reads TGTGCCAGCAGCTTGCCGGGACAGGGGGCTGCCTACGAGCAGTACTTC. Its protein product is CASSLPGQGAAYEQYF. Drawing the rest from reference TRBV5-4 and TRBJ2-7, the complete variable domain is ETGVTQSPTHLIKTRGQQVTLRCSSQSGHNTVSWYQQALGQGPQFIFQYYREEENGRGNFPPRFSGLQFPNYSSELNVNALELDDSALYLCASSLPGQGAAYEQYFGPGTRLTVT.

In the case of this clone: Other DNA sequences in the sample encode the same CDR3. The rearrangement links TRBV6-1 to TRBJ1-1; 8 nucleotides line up with TRBD1. CDR1 is MNHNS, CDR2 SASEGT, per germline. V lost 2 bases and J lost 4; bases outside the gene matches: 0. This CDR3 has 13 residues. CDR3 sequence reads: CASSEQGATEAFF. The CDR3 bases are TGTGCCAGCAGTGAACAGGGGGCCACTGAAGCTTTCTTT.

This chain connects TRBV19 to TRBJ2-7, with 7 bases fitting TRBD1. CDR1 and CDR2 (germline): LNHDA, SQIVND (reference sequence). Losses at the gene ends were 4 bases for V and 6 bases for J; bases not matched to a gene: 9. The CDR3 length is 14 residues. The CDR3 DNA reads as TGTGCCAGTAGTACAGGACAGGCCGTAGGCGAGCAGTACTTC. As protein: CASSTGQAVGEQYF.

This clone came up once. The rearrangement joins TRBV6-6 to TRBJ2-2; 8 bases agree with TRBD1. The CDR3 contains 16 residues. In germline, CDR1 is MNHNY, CDR2 SVGAGI (reference sequence). The V segment lost 6 bases and the J segment 3 bases; nucleotides outside the gene matches: 9. The CDR3: CASSQDRVTYTGELFF. The CDR3 region has the DNA TGTGCCAGCAGCCAGGACAGGGTGACTTACACCGGGGAGCTGTTTTTT.